These T cell receptor beta chains were read from a single sample in a study of vaccination effects on CD4 cells after COVID-19. Assay: immunoSEQ multiplex PCR; the TCRdb copy retains only in-frame clones and omits some. The sample includes about 20,000 clones, around 76% of them seen just once. What these receptors recognize is not known. This specimen consisted of CD4+ T cells from PBMCs cultured with HCoV-NL63 spike peptides, obtained before COVID-19 vaccination. These TCRs come from a human donor who received a COVID-19 vaccine. Each CDR3 is given with its conserved first and last residue. D genes are given only for firm matches. A clone size is listed for some rows: how often the clone was seen (once, few, many), or a class if it is expanded.

TRBV2	16	.	.	TRBJ2-1	CASSELAGPSYNEQFF	TGTGCCAGCAGTGAATTGGCGGGACCCTCCTACAATGAGCAGTTCTTC
TRBV10-3	15	.	TRBD1	TRBJ1-6	CAISGGGTGNSPLHF	TGTGCCATCAGTGGAGGAGGGACAGGGAATTCACCCCTCCACTTT
TRBV6-5	13	.	.	TRBJ1-1	CASSPPGAPEAFF	TGTGCCAGCAGTCCCCCGGGTGCCCCTGAAGCTTTCTTT
TRBV13	16	.	TRBD1	TRBJ1-6	CASSYRRDRLNSPLHF	TGTGCCAGCAGCTACCGACGGGACAGGCTTAATTCACCCCTCCACTTT
TRBV5-1	16	.	.	TRBJ2-7	CASSFGDAASAYEQYF	TGCGCCAGCAGCTTCGGGGACGCCGCCAGCGCCTACGAGCAGTACTTC
TRBV7-9	15	.	TRBD1	TRBJ2-5	CASSLGTGDQETQYF	TGTGCCAGCAGCTTAGGGACAGGGGACCAAGAGACCCAGTACTTC
TRBV5-1	16	.	.	TRBJ2-2	CASRAGTLANTGELFF	TGCGCCAGCAGGGCCGGGACACTCGCGAACACCGGGGAGCTGTTTTTT
TRBV18	13	.	.	TRBJ1-1	CASSPGEGTEAFF	TGTGCCAGCTCACCAGGGGAAGGCACTGAAGCTTTCTTT
TRBV30	11	.	.	TRBJ1-1	CAWKLGTEAFF	TGTGCCTGGAAGTTGGGCACTGAAGCTTTCTTT
TRBV6-5	14	.	.	TRBJ1-1	CASNNPTMNTEAFF	TGTGCCAGCAATAACCCCACGATGAACACTGAAGCTTTCTTT
TRBV5-1	12	.	.	TRBJ2-6	CASSPEANVLTF	TGCGCCAGCAGCCCTGAGGCCAACGTCCTGACTTTC
TRBV11-2	14	.	.	TRBJ2-7	CASSENRLTYEQYF	TGTGCCAGCAGCGAAAACAGGCTAACCTACGAGCAGTACTTC
TRBV2	12	.	.	TRBJ2-7	CASSEAGGVQYF	TGTGCCAGCAGTGAAGCGGGGGGCGTGCAGTACTTC
TRBV6-2/TRBV6-3	17	.	TRBD2	TRBJ2-1	CASSYPFTSGSGNEQFF	TGTGCCAGCAGTTACCCATTTACTAGCGGGAGTGGGAATGAGCAGTTCTTC
TRBV28	14	few	.	TRBJ1-2	CASRFPREMGGYTF	TGTGCCAGCAGATTTCCCCGGGAAATGGGGGGCTACACCTTC
TRBV5-1	15	.	.	TRBJ1-2	CASSSTGTGTYGYTF	TGCGCCAGCAGCTCAACAGGGACGGGGACGTATGGCTACACCTTC
TRBV5-1	15	.	.	TRBJ2-3	CASSLVGTSTDTQYF	TGCGCCAGCAGCTTGGTTGGGACTAGCACAGATACGCAGTATTTT
TRBV5-1	15	.	.	TRBJ1-2	CASSLEGEGARGYTF	TGCGCCAGCAGCTTGGAGGGGGAAGGGGCTCGTGGCTACACCTTC
TRBV4-1	14	.	.	TRBJ1-1	CASSQGLVNTEAFF	TGCGCCAGCAGCCAAGGTCTTGTGAACACTGAAGCTTTCTTT
TRBV28	13	.	.	TRBJ2-7	CASLEPTTTEQYF	TGTGCCAGCCTAGAGCCTACTACTACCGAGCAGTACTTC
TRBV20-1	13	once	.	TRBJ2-5	CSASSPGTPRQYF	TGCAGTGCTAGTAGCCCAGGGACTCCCCGCCAGTACTTC
TRBV5-1	15	.	.	TRBJ1-5	CASSLLPGLNQPQHF	TGCGCCAGCAGCTTACTACCGGGCCTTAATCAGCCCCAGCATTTT
TRBV12-5	14	.	.	TRBJ2-7	CASGLAQGSYEQYF	TGTGCTAGTGGTTTGGCCCAGGGGTCCTACGAGCAGTACTTC
TRBV5-6	13	.	TRBD2	TRBJ2-5	CASRGLAGETQYF	TGTGCCAGCAGGGGACTAGCGGGAGAGACCCAGTACTTC
TRBV30	13	.	TRBD1	TRBJ2-7	CAWARDSSYEQYF	TGTGCCTGGGCCCGGGACAGCTCCTACGAGCAGTACTTC
TRBV18	13	.	.	TRBJ1-6	CASSPAQNSPLHF	TGTGCCAGCTCACCGGCACAGAATTCACCCCTCCACTTT
TRBV2	13	few	.	TRBJ1-5	CASSGTIYQPQHF	TGTGCCAGCAGCGGGACGATTTATCAGCCCCAGCATTTT
TRBV4-1	16	.	TRBD2	TRBJ2-1	CASSQVRLAVYNEQFF	TGCGCCAGCAGCCAAGTACGGCTAGCGGTCTACAATGAGCAGTTCTTC
TRBV2	15	.	.	TRBJ1-4	CASSPNRATNEKLFF	TGTGCCAGCAGCCCTAACAGGGCGACTAATGAAAAACTGTTTTTT
TRBV5-1	13	.	.	TRBJ2-1	CASSLGRLNEQFF	TGCGCCAGCAGCTTGGGGCGCCTCAATGAGCAGTTCTTC
TRBV4-2	15	.	TRBD1	TRBJ1-4	CASSQGETGAEKLFF	TGTGCCAGCAGCCAAGGGGAGACAGGGGCTGAAAAACTGTTTTTT
TRBV19	14	.	.	TRBJ2-7	CASSIVQGNNEQYF	TGTGCCAGTAGTATAGTCCAGGGGAATAACGAGCAGTACTTC
TRBV10-1	16	.	TRBD1	TRBJ2-7	CASSGWTGGLDYEQYF	TGCGCCAGCAGTGGATGGACAGGGGGCTTAGATTACGAGCAGTACTTC
TRBV10-3	19	.	TRBD1	TRBJ2-6	CAIRGGRDRGSSGANVLTF	TGTGCCATCAGAGGAGGGAGGGACAGGGGCTCCTCTGGGGCCAACGTCCTGACTTTC
TRBV20-1	15	few	.	TRBJ2-3	CSASKGGLVSDTQYF	TGCAGTGCTAGTAAGGGGGGCCTAGTTTCAGATACGCAGTATTTT
TRBV19	14	.	TRBD2	TRBJ2-3	CASSSGRGTDTQYF	TGTGCCAGCTCTAGCGGGAGGGGGACAGATACGCAGTATTTT
TRBV10-1	14	.	.	TRBJ1-3	CASSEFREGNTIYF	TGCGCCAGCAGTGAGTTCCGCGAGGGAAACACCATATATTTT
TRBV3-1/TRBV3-2	13	.	TRBD1	TRBJ1-2	CASSLGQGNGYTF	TGTGCCAGCAGCCTTGGACAGGGGAATGGCTACACCTTC
TRBV11-2	14	.	.	TRBJ1-1	CASSLIEVSTEAFF	TGTGCCAGCAGCTTAATCGAAGTGAGCACTGAAGCTTTCTTT
TRBV6-1	15	few	TRBD2	TRBJ2-1	CASSEGTSGRHEQFF	TGTGCCAGCAGTGAAGGGACTAGCGGGAGGCATGAGCAGTTCTTC